This TCR beta chain was retrieved from a study of T cells in Graves' hyperthyroidism and ophthalmopathy. Study context: Before any treatment, at initial diagnosis, peripheral blood was collected.

Whole-study results and caveats: The model's output predicted ophthalmopathy at a median of roughly 6.9 months prior to onset. Ophthalmopathy and stable hyperthyroidism were separated by a 13 V-J model.

RNA transcripts were the template for amplifying TCR beta CDR3 regions. During a first-round RT-PCR of the TCR CDR3, the HTBI primer set was used. TCRdb re-analysed the multiplex PCR reads in MiXCR, keeping a single row per CDR3 protein. The repertoire has approximately 720,000 distinct CDR3 sequences, roughly a sixth of them found once; the top ten carry 16%. CDR1 is LNHDA, CDR2 SQIVND, per germline (reference sequence). With 5 bases clipped from V and 4 bases from J, the junction kept 6 bases outside the gene matches. This CDR3 has 14 amino acids. Regarding this clonotype: Antigen unknown.

The origin of this receptor is a woman aged 45-65 years with Graves' hyperthyroidism that later progressed to Graves' ophthalmopathy. Sequencing was carried out using blood. The chain is built from TRBV19 and TRBJ1-2, with TRBD1 matching over 8 bases. As DNA, the CDR3 is TGTGCCAGTAGTCCTCGCGGGACAGGCTATGGCTACACCTTC. It is translated as CASSPRGTGYGYTF.